A selection of T cell receptor beta chains follows, all from one sample in a study of OX40 agonist ivuxolimab in advanced cancers. Assay used: immunoSEQ multiplex PCR; TCRdb lists only in-frame clones, some missing. Of 20,000 to 25,000 clones in the sample, 84% were seen once. The source was CD4+ or CD8+ T cells sorted from blood, collected in a trial of the OX40 agonist ivuxolimab. Receptors originate from an adult with an advanced solid tumor such as melanoma, head and neck, liver or kidney cancer. CDR3s include the opening cysteine and the closing phenylalanine or tryptophan. A D gene is named only where the DNA matches it firmly. The listing skips clone size in some rows; elsewhere it reads once, few, many or a size class.

clone size,D gene,V gene,J gene,CDR3 protein,CDR3 DNA
-,-,TRBV6-1,TRBJ1-3,CASTPASGRNTIYF,TGTGCCAGCACCCCAGCTTCAGGGCGGAACACCATATATTTT
-,TRBD1,TRBV5-6,TRBJ1-2,CASSLWGDRYYGYTF,TGTGCCAGCAGCTTGTGGGGGGACAGGTATTATGGCTACACCTTC
-,-,TRBV12-5,TRBJ1-1,CASGWQLNTEAFF,TGTGCTAGTGGTTGGCAGCTGAACACTGAAGCTTTCTTT
-,-,TRBV29-1,TRBJ2-3,CSVEISAWEDTQYF,TGCAGCGTTGAGATCTCTGCATGGGAAGATACGCAGTATTTT
-,-,TRBV7-9,TRBJ2-7,CASSVRDNYEQYF,TGTGCCAGCAGCGTCCGGGACAACTACGAGCAGTACTTC
-,-,TRBV27,TRBJ2-3,CASSSQDGGSSTDTQYF,TGTGCCAGCAGTTCCCAGGACGGCGGATCTAGCACAGATACGCAGTATTTT
-,TRBD2,TRBV6-6,TRBJ2-5,CASRLTSEQETQYF,TGTGCCAGCAGACTGACTAGCGAGCAAGAGACCCAGTACTTC
-,-,TRBV4-3,TRBJ1-1,CASTGTLNTEAFF,TGCGCCAGCACAGGGACACTGAACACTGAAGCTTTCTTT
few,-,TRBV27,TRBJ2-3,CASSRGTRDTQYF,TGTGCCAGCAGTAGGGGCACACGGGATACGCAGTATTTT
-,-,TRBV15,TRBJ1-2,CATSREKQDGYTF,TGTGCCACCAGCAGAGAGAAACAGGATGGCTACACCTTC
-,-,TRBV6-5,TRBJ1-5,CASSYGAGTQPQHF,TGTGCCAGCAGTTACGGCGCAGGGACCCAGCCCCAGCATTTT
-,-,TRBV13,TRBJ2-7,CASSFIKYAGANEQYF,TGTGCCAGCAGCTTCATAAAATATGCGGGGGCAAACGAGCAGTACTTC
-,-,TRBV5-4,TRBJ1-1,CASSPPEANTEAFF,TGTGCCAGCAGCCCCCCGGAAGCTAACACTGAAGCTTTCTTT
-,TRBD1,TRBV7-2,TRBJ1-1,CASSLAQGFTEAFF,TGTGCCAGCAGCTTAGCACAGGGGTTCACTGAAGCTTTCTTT
-,-,TRBV19,TRBJ1-3,CASKTSLSGNTIYF,TGTGCCAGTAAAACCAGCCTCTCTGGAAACACCATATATTTT
-,TRBD2,TRBV15,TRBJ2-1,CATSFSSGGADEQFF,TGTGCCACCAGCTTCTCTAGCGGGGGGGCCGATGAGCAGTTCTTC
-,-,TRBV10-3,TRBJ1-2,CAISGEWDARVANYGYTF,TGTGCCATCAGTGGGGAGTGGGACGCTCGTGTAGCTAACTATGGCTACACCTTC
-,-,TRBV19,TRBJ2-3,CASSIVLGDTQYF,TGTGCCAGTAGTATAGTTCTCGGGGATACGCAGTATTTT
few,TRBD1,TRBV7-9,TRBJ2-5,CASSSGQGIGTQYF,TGTGCCAGCAGCTCCGGACAGGGCATAGGGACCCAGTACTTC
-,-,TRBV5-6,TRBJ2-1,CASIIGGTTYNEQFF,TGTGCCAGCATCATTGGAGGGACGACCTACAATGAGCAGTTCTTC
-,-,TRBV4-1,TRBJ2-7,CASSHVTGYEQYF,TGCGCCAGCAGCCATGTGACCGGTTACGAGCAGTACTTC
-,TRBD1,TRBV4-3,TRBJ2-4,CASSQDTDRGHRDIQYF,TGCGCCAGCAGCCAAGATACGGACAGGGGGCATAGGGACATTCAGTACTTC
-,TRBD1,TRBV9,TRBJ1-3,CASSDDRVPSGNTIYF,TGTGCCAGCAGCGACGACAGGGTGCCAAGTGGAAACACCATATATTTT
-,-,TRBV9,TRBJ1-1,CASSVTDTTEAFF,TGTGCCAGCAGCGTTACAGACACCACTGAAGCTTTCTTT
-,-,TRBV5-6,TRBJ1-3,CASSFGTAVHTIYF,TGTGCCAGCAGCTTCGGGACCGCAGTACACACCATATATTTT
-,-,TRBV5-6,TRBJ1-4,CASSFGGEKLFF,TGTGCCAGCAGCTTTGGGGGTGAAAAACTGTTTTTT
once,-,TRBV9,TRBJ2-6,CASSVGEWANVLTF,TGTGCCAGCAGCGTAGGTGAGTGGGCCAACGTCCTGACTTTC
-,-,TRBV5-1,TRBJ2-1,CASSLYNEQFF,TGCGCCAGCAGCTTGTACAATGAGCAGTTCTTC
-,-,TRBV9,TRBJ1-1,CASSVVRNTEAFF,TGTGCCAGCAGCGTAGTAAGGAACACTGAAGCTTTCTTT
-,-,TRBV4-2,TRBJ1-4,CASSQASLRRRGEKLFF,TGTGCCAGCAGCCAAGCCTCTCTAAGGCGCAGGGGAGAAAAACTGTTTTTT
-,-,TRBV5-6,TRBJ1-2,CASSLGQRGVVYGYTF,TGTGCCAGCAGCTTGGGCCAAAGGGGCGTTGTCTATGGCTACACCTTC
few,-,TRBV4-3,TRBJ2-1,CASSQDWGVEQFF,TGCGCCAGCAGCCAAGATTGGGGTGTTGAGCAGTTCTTC
-,TRBD1,TRBV30,TRBJ1-5,CAWSEEKGAQPQHF,TGTGCCTGGAGTGAGGAAAAGGGGGCTCAGCCCCAGCATTTT